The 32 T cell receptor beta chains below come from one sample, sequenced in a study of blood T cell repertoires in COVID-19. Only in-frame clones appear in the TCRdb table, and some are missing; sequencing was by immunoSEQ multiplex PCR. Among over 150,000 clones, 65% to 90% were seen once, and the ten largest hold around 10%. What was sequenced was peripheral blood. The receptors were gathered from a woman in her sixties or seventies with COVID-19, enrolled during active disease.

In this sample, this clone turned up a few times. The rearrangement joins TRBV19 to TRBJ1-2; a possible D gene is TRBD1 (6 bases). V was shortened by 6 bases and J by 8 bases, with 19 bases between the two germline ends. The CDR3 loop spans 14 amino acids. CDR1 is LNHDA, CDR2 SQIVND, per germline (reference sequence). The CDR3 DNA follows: TGTGCCAGTAGATCGACACAGGGTTTGAAAGGCTACACCTTC. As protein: CASRSTQGLKGYTF.

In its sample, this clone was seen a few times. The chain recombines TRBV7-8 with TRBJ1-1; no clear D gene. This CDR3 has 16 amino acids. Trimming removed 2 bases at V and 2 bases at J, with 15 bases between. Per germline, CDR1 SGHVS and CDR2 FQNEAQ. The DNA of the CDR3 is TGTGCCAGCAGCTTACCCCCCAGGCCAGCAAACACTGAAGCTTTCTTT. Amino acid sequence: CASSLPPRPANTEAFF.

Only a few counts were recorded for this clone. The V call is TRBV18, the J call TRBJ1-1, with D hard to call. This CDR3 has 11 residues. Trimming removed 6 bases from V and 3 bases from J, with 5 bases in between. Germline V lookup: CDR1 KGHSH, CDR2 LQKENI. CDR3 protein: CASSLDTEAFF. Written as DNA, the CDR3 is TGTGCCAGCTCCCTTGACACTGAAGCTTTCTTT.

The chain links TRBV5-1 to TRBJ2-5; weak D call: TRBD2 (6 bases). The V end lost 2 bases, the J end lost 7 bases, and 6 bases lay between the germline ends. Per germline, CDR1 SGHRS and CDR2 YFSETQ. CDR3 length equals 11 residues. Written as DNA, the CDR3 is TGCGCCAGCAGCTTCGGGGGGACCCAGTACTTC. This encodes CASSFGGTQYF.

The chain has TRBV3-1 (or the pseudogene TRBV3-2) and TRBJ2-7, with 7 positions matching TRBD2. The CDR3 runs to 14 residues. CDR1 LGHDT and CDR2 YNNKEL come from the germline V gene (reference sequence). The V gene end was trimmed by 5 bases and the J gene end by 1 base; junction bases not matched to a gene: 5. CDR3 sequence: CASSVSSGSYEQYF. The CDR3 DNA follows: TGTGCCAGCAGCGTGAGTAGCGGGTCCTACGAGCAGTACTTC.

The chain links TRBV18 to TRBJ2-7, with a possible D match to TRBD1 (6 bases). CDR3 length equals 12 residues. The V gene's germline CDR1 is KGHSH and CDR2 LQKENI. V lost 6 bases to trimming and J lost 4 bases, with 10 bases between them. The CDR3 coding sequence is TGTGCCAGCTCTTTACAGGGTTACGAGCAGTACGTC. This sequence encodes CASSLQGYEQYV.

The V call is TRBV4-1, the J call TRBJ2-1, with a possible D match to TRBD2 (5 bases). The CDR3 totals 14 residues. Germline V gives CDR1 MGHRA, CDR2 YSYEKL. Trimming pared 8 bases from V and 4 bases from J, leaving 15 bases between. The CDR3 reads CASATPPGYNEQFF. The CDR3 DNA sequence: TGCGCCAGCGCAACTCCCCCGGGGTACAATGAGCAGTTCTTC.

CDR3 sequence (DNA): TGCGCCAGCAGAACAGGGGCTAAGGGGGTGGACACTGAAGCTTTCTTT. Encoded protein: CASRTGAKGVDTEAFF. This rearrangement joins TRBV5-1 to TRBJ1-1; 7 nucleotides align to TRBD1. The CDR3 sequence is 16 residues long. The V segment lost 5 bases and the J segment 3 bases; nucleotides outside the gene matches: 13. Germline-derived CDR1 and CDR2 are SGHRS and YFSETQ.

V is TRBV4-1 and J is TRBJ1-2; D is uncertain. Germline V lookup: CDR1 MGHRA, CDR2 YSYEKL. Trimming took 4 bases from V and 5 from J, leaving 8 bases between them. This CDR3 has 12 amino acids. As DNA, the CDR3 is TGCGCCAGCAGCCGGGAGGAGTATGGCTACACCTTC. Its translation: CASSREEYGYTF.

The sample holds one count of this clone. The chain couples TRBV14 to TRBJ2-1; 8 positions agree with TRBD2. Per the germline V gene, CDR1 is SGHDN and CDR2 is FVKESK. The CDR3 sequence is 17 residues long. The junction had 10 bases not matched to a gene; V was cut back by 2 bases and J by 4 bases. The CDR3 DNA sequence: TGTGCCAGCAGCCAATCCTTCGGGGGGGGTAGATACAATGAGCAGTTCTTC. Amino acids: CASSQSFGGGRYNEQFF.

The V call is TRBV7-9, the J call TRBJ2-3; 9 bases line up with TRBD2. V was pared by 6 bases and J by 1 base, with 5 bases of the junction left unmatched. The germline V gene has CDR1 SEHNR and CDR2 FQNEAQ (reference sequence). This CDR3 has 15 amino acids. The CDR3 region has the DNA TGTGCCAGCAGACGCCGGACTAGCGGCACAGATACGCAGTATTTT. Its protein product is CASRRRTSGTDTQYF.

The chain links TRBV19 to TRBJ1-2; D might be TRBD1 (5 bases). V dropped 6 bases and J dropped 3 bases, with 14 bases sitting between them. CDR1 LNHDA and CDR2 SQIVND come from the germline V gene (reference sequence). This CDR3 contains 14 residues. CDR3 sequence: CASRITGRDYGYTF. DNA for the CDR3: TGTGCCAGTAGAATTACAGGCAGAGACTATGGCTACACCTTC.

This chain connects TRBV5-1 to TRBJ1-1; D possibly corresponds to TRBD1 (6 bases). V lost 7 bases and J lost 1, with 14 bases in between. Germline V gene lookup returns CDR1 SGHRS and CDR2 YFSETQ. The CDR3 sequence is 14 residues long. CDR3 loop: CASGEIQGNTEAFF. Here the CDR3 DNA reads TGCGCCAGCGGTGAAATACAGGGGAACACTGAAGCTTTCTTT.

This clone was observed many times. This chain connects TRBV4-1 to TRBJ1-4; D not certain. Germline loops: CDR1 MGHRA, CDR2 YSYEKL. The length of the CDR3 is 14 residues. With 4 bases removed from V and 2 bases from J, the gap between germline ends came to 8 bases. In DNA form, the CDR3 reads TGCGCCAGCAGCCCCAGGCTTACTAATGAAAAACTGTTTTTT. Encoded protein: CASSPRLTNEKLFF.

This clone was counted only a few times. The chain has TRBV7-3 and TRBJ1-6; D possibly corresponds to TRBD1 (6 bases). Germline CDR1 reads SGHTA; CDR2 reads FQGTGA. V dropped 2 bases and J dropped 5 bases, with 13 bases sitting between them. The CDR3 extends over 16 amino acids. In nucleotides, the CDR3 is TGTGCCAGCAGCTTAGGGGGGGCCACTAATAATTCACCCCTCCACTTT. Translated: CASSLGGATNNSPLHF. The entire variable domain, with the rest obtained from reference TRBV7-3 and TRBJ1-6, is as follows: GAGVSQTPSNKVTEKGKYVELRCDPISGHTALYWYRQSLGQGPEFLIYFQGTGAADDSGLPNDRFFAVRPEGSVSTLKIQRTERGDSAVYLCASSLGGATNNSPLHFGNGTRLTVT.

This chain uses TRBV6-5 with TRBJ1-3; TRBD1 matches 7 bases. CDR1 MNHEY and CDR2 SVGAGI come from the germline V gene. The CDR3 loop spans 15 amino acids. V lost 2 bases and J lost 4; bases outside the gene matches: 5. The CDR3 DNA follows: TGTGCCAGCAGTTACAAGACAGGGTTCGGAAACACCATATATTTT. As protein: CASSYKTGFGNTIYF.

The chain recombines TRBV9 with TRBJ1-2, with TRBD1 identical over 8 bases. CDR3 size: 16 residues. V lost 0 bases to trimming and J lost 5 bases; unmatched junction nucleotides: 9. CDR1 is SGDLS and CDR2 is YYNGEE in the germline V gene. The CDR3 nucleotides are TGTGCCAGCAGCGTAGGGTCGACAGGGGTAGATTATGGCTACACCTTC. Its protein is CASSVGSTGVDYGYTF. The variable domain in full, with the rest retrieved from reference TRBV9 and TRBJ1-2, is DSGVTQTPKHLITATGQRVTLRCSPRSGDLSVYWYQQSLDQGLQFLIQYYNGEERAKGNILERFSAQQFPDLHSELNLSSLELGDSALYFCASSVGSTGVDYGYTFGSGTRLTVV.

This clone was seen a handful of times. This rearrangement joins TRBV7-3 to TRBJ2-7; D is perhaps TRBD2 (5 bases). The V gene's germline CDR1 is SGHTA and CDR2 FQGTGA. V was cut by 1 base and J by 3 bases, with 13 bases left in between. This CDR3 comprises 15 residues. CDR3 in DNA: TGTGCCAGCAGCTTAAAGGCGGGTATCATCTACGAGCAGTACTTC. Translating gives CASSLKAGIIYEQYF.

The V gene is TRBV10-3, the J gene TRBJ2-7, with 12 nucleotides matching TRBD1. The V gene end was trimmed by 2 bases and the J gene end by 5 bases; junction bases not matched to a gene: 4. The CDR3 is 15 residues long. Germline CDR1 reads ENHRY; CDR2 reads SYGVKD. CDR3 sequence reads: CAISEGDRGLHEQYV. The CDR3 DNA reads TGTGCCATCAGTGAGGGGGACAGGGGGCTCCACGAGCAGTACGTC.

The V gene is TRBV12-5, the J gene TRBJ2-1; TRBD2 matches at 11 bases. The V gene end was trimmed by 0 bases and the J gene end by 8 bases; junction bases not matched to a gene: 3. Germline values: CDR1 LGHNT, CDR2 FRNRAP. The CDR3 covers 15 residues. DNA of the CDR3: TGTGCTAGTGGTTTGGTACTAGCGGGAGCCGATGAGCAGTTCTTC. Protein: CASGLVLAGADEQFF. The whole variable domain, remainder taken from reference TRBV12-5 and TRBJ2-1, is DARVTQTPRHKVTEMGQEVTMRCQPILGHNTVFWYRQTMMQGLELLAYFRNRAPLDDSGMPKDRFSAEMPDATLATLKIQPSEPRDSAVYFCASGLVLAGADEQFFGPGTRLTVL.

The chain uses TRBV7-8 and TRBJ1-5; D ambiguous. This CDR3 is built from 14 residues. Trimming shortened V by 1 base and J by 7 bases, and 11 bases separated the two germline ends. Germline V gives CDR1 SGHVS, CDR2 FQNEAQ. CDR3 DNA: TGTGCCAGCAGCTTAGGAGGGCGAGAACAGCCCCAGCATTTT. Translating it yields CASSLGGREQPQHF.

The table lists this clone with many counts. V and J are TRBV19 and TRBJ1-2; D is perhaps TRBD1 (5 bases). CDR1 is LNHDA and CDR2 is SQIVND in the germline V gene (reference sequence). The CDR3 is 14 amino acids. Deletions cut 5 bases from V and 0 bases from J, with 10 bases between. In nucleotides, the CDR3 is TGTGCCAGTAGTCCCCAGGGTCCTAACTATGGCTACACCTTC. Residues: CASSPQGPNYGYTF.

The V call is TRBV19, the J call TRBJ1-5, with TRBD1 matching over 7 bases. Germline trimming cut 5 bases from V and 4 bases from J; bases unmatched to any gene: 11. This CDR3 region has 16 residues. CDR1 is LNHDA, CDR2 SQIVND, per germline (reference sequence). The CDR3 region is CASSSPGDRKNQPQHF. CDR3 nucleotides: TGTGCCAGTAGTTCCCCCGGGGACAGAAAGAATCAGCCCCAGCATTTT.

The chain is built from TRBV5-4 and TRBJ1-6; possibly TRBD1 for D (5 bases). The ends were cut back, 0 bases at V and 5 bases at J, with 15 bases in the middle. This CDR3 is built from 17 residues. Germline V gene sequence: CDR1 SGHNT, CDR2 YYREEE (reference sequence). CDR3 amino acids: CASSLGPAGKNNSPLHF. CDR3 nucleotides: TGTGCCAGCAGCTTGGGTCCCGCAGGGAAGAATAATTCACCCCTCCACTTT.

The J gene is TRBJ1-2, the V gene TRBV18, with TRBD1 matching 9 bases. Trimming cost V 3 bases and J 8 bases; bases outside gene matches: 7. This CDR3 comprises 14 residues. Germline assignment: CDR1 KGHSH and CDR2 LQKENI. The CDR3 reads CASSPPGTGRGYTF. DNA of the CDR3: TGTGCCAGCTCACCCCCCGGGACAGGGAGGGGCTACACCTTC.

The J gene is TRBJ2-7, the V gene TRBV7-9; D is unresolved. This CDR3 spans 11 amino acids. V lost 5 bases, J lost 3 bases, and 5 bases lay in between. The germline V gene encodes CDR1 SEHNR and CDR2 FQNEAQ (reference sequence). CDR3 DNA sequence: TGTGCCAGCAGCCCGTTCTACGAGCAGTACTTC. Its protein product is CASSPFYEQYF.

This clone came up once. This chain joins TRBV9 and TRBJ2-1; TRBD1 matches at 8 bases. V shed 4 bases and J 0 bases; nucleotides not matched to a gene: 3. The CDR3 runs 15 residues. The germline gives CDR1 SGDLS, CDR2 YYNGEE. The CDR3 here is CASSNRGTSYNEQFF. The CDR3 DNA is TGTGCCAGCAGCAACAGGGGGACCTCCTACAATGAGCAGTTCTTC.

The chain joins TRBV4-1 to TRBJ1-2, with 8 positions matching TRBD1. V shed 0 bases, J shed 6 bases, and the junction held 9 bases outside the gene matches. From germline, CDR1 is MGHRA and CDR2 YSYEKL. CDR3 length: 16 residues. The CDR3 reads CASSQDVRGLGNGYTF. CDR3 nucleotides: TGCGCCAGCAGCCAAGACGTCAGGGGGCTTGGGAATGGCTACACCTTC.

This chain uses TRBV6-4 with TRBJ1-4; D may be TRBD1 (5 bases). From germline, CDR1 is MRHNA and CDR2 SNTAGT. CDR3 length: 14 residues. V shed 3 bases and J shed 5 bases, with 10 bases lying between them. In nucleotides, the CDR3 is TGTGCCAGCAGTGAGGTCGCAGGGAATGAAAAACTGTTTTTT. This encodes CASSEVAGNEKLFF.

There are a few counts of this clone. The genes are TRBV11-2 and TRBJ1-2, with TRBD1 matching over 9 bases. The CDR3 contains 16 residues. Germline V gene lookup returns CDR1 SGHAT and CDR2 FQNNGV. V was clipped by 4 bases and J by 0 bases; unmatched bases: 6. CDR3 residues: CASSSTRDRANYGYTF. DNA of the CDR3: TGTGCCAGCAGCTCAACAAGGGACAGGGCTAACTATGGCTACACCTTC.

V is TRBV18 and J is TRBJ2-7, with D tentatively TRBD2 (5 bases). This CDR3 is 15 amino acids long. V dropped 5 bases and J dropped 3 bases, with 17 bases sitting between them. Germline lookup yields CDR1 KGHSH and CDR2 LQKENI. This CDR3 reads CASSRSHDGGYEQYF. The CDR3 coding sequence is TGTGCCAGCTCAAGGAGCCACGACGGAGGCTACGAGCAGTACTTC.

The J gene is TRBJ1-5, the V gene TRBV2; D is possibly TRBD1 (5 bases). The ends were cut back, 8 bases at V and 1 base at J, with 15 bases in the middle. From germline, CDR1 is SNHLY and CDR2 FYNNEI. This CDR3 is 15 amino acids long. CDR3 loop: CASGVQGSSNQPQHF. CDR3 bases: TGTGCCAGCGGGGTTCAGGGCTCAAGCAATCAGCCCCAGCATTTT.